The source of this TCR beta chain is a study of blood T cell repertoires in COVID-19. Across the study: Sites across the United States, Italy and Spain contributed samples from acute and convalescent COVID-19.

In germline, CDR1 is MGHRA, CDR2 YSYEKL. CDR3 length: 16 amino acids. The V and J ends lost 1 base and 5 bases, in that order; junction bases with no gene match: 10. Per the authors' pipeline: Quantification of nucleated cells was approximated via reference gene primer amplification. Produced via immunoSEQ multiplex PCR; TCRdb's table is partial and in-frame only. Clone size and V and J calls were adopted from that table, with D and trimming inferred from the DNA. The sample comprises 310,000 or so clones, roughly nine tenths of which are singletons, and 5.5% to 7% rests with the top ten. The source material was PBMCs or T cells enriched from blood (not recorded which). The rearrangement uses TRBV4-1 and TRBJ1-2; 7 bases are shared with TRBD1. The TCR comes from a woman between 25 and 40 years old who had recovered from COVID-19. CDR3 DNA sequence: TGCGCCAGCAGCCAAGTCGGGACAGTAGCTCCATATGGCTACACCTTC. Protein product: CASSQVGTVAPYGYTF.